Each of the 22 T cell receptor beta chains below was sequenced from the same sample in a study of early T cells in non-severe SARS-CoV-2 infection. TCRdb recomputed calls from the 5' RACE reads with MiXCR, one row per CDR3 protein. The sample yields around 25,000 distinct CDR3 sequences, about 4% seen once. Sequenced sample: whole blood. Every receptor here comes from an adult who was a healthcare worker with PCR-confirmed SARS-CoV-2 infection or an uninfected control (not recorded which).

This chain connects TRBV29-1 to TRBJ2-7; TRBD1 matches at 7 bases. The CDR3 totals 13 residues. CDR1 SQVTM and CDR2 ANQGSEA come from the germline V gene. V shed 7 bases and J 0 bases; nucleotides not matched to a gene: 6. This CDR3 is CSGTTGTSYEQYF. Written as DNA, the CDR3 is TGCAGCGGTACGACAGGGACCTCCTACGAGCAGTACTTC.

The chain recombines TRBV5-1 with TRBJ2-1; TRBD2 matches 13 bases. Per germline, CDR1 SGHRS and CDR2 YFSETQ. With 4 bases clipped from V and 5 bases from J, the junction kept 15 bases outside the gene matches. The CDR3 extends over 19 amino acids. In DNA, the CDR3 is TGCGCCAGCAGCCCGGGACTAGCGGGAACGTTCGGCCTAGACAATGAGCAGTTCTTC. Translated, it gives CASSPGLAGTFGLDNEQFF.

This clonotype came up many times. The V gene is TRBV27, the J gene TRBJ1-5, with TRBD1 matching 7 bases. V shed 3 bases, J shed 1 base, and the junction held 3 bases outside the gene matches. The CDR3 is 15 amino acids. CDR1 MNHEY and CDR2 SMNVEV come from the germline V gene (reference sequence). The CDR3, as DNA: TGTGCCAGCAGTTTCCGGGGACAGAGCAATCAGCCCCAGCATTTT. This translates into CASSFRGQSNQPQHF.

This clonotype is categorized as medium-sized. The V gene is TRBV7-8, the J gene TRBJ2-7; 10 bases match TRBD2. The CDR3 sequence is 16 residues long. The ends lost 0 bases at V and 3 bases at J; junction bases unmatched: 5. Per the germline V gene, CDR1 is SGHVS and CDR2 is FQNEAQ. CDR3 sequence: CASSLAQAGGYYEQYF. The CDR3 nucleotides are TGTGCCAGCAGCTTAGCGCAAGCGGGAGGGTACTACGAGCAGTACTTC. The complete variable domain, with remaining parts taken from reference TRBV7-8 and TRBJ2-7, reads GAGVSQSPRYKVAKRGQDVALRCDPISGHVSLFWYQQALGQGPEFLTYFQNEAQLDKSGLPSDRFFAERPEGSVSTLKIQRTQQEDSAVYLCASSLAQAGGYYEQYFGPGTRLTVT.

This clonotype was counted only a few times. V and J are TRBV3-1 and TRBJ1-1; possibly TRBD1 for D (6 bases). Trimming shortened V by 3 bases and J by 1 base, and 12 bases separated the two germline ends. The CDR3 covers 15 residues. Germline CDR1 reads LGHDT; CDR2 reads YNNKEL (reference sequence). The CDR3 spells CASSQNRARNTEAFF. For the CDR3, the DNA is TGTGCCAGCAGCCAGAACAGGGCTAGGAACACTGAAGCTTTCTTT.

This clonotype was detected ten times or more. V gene TRBV27 combines with J gene TRBJ2-7, with 10 bases that match TRBD2. The CDR3 runs to 15 residues. Germline loops: CDR1 MNHEY, CDR2 SMNVEV (reference sequence). With V trimmed by 3 bases and J by 0 bases, 2 bases remained unmatched. The CDR3 spells CASSLSSGSSYEQYF. The CDR3 DNA reads TGTGCCAGCAGTTTGTCTAGCGGGAGCTCCTACGAGCAGTACTTC.

In its sample, this clonotype was seen many times. The CDR3: CASSLGAKSPLHF. In DNA, the CDR3 is TGTGCCAGCAGCTTAGGGGCGAAGTCACCCCTCCACTTT. This sequence joins TRBV5-6 and TRBJ1-6; a possible D gene is TRBD1 (5 bases). Trimming pared 2 bases from V and 10 bases from J, leaving 10 bases between. Germline CDR1 and CDR2: SGHDT and YYEEEE. This CDR3 is built from 13 residues. The full variable domain, in which reference TRBV5-6 and TRBJ1-6 provide the parts outside the CDR3, is DAGVTQSPTHLIKTRGQQVTLRCSPKSGHDTVSWYQQALGQGPQFIFQYYEEEERQRGNFPDRFSGHQFPNYSSELNVNALLLGDSALYLCASSLGAKSPLHFGNGTRLTVT.

The sample holds a few counts of this clonotype. The rearrangement links TRBV19 to TRBJ2-1, with D possibly matching TRBD2 (6 bases). The CDR3 covers 13 residues. Germline CDR1 reads LNHDA; CDR2 reads SQIVND (reference sequence). V gave up 7 bases and J gave up 7 bases, with 14 bases separating them. Here the CDR3 reads CASTAGGTNEQFF. In DNA form, the CDR3 reads TGTGCCAGTACCGCCGGAGGGACGAATGAGCAGTTCTTC.

The V and J genes are TRBV28 and TRBJ2-7; TRBD2 matches 8 bases. The CDR3 extends over 15 amino acids. V was clipped by 4 bases and J by 2 bases; unmatched bases: 7. Germline loops: CDR1 MDHEN, CDR2 SYDVKM. The CDR3, as DNA: TGTGCCAGCAGTTCCATGACTAGCGAGACCTACGAGCAGTACTTC. It translates to CASSSMTSETYEQYF.

This clonotype was detected many times. V is TRBV7-9 and J is TRBJ2-6, with D unclear. Germline lookup yields CDR1 SEHNR and CDR2 FQNEAQ (reference sequence). Between the trimmed V and J ends, which lost 3 bases and 2 bases, there was a span of 5 bases. This CDR3 region has 14 residues. CDR3 DNA: TGTGCCAGCAGCTTGGGGACTGGGGCCAACGTCCTGACTTTC. This sequence encodes CASSLGTGANVLTF.

This clonotype is judged medium-sized. J is TRBJ1-3 and V is TRBV11-3, with 8 nucleotides matching TRBD1. The CDR3 consists of 13 residues. The germline V gene encodes CDR1 SGHNT and CDR2 YENEEA. Germline trimming cut 6 bases from V and 8 bases from J; bases unmatched to any gene: 6. CDR3 DNA: TGTGCCAGCAGTCGGGGACAGGCGGACACCATATATTTT. It codes for CASSRGQADTIYF.

Ten or more counts support this clonotype. This chain connects TRBV5-6 to TRBJ1-1; unclear D gene. Trimming removed 0 bases from V and 0 bases from J, with 12 bases in between. Germline values: CDR1 SGHDT, CDR2 YYEEEE. This CDR3 comprises 16 residues. CDR3 sequence reads: CASSLAGENMNTEAFF. CDR3 coding DNA: TGTGCCAGCAGCTTGGCCGGGGAGAACATGAACACTGAAGCTTTCTTT.

Ten or more counts support this clonotype. This chain connects TRBV25-1 to TRBJ2-7, with D unresolved. Trimming pared 4 bases from V and 2 bases from J, leaving 6 bases between. Germline-derived CDR1 and CDR2 are MGHDK and SYGVNS. The CDR3 sequence is 12 residues long. CDR3 in amino acids: CASSGSPYEQYF. CDR3 bases: TGTGCCAGCAGTGGCAGCCCCTACGAGCAGTACTTC.

The sample holds a few counts of this clonotype. The genes are TRBV14 and TRBJ2-3, with D uncertain. In germline, CDR1 is SGHDN, CDR2 FVKESK. The CDR3 is 14 residues long. V was pared by 3 bases and J by 2 bases, with 9 bases between. CDR3 in DNA: TGTGCCAGCAGCCATCATCCTTCCACAGATACGCAGTATTTT. It translates to CASSHHPSTDTQYF. The variable domain in full, with the rest retrieved from reference TRBV14 and TRBJ2-3, is EAGVTQFPSHSVIEKGQTVTLRCDPISGHDNLYWYRRVMGKEIKFLLHFVKESKQDESGMPNNRFLAERTGGTYSTLKVQPAELEDSGVYFCASSHHPSTDTQYFGPGTRLTVL.

This clonotype was recorded at least ten times. A read error may account for a junction end that differs from germline. CDR3 coding DNA: TGTGCCATCAATGAGGGGGCGACTTACGAGCAGTACTTC. Encoded protein: CAINEGATYEQYF. The chain recombines TRBV10-3 with TRBJ2-7, with 7 positions matching TRBD1. The germline V gene encodes CDR1 ENHRY and CDR2 SYGVKD. CDR3 length: 13 residues.

V gene TRBV6-1 combines with J gene TRBJ2-3, with 9 bases that match TRBD1. The CDR3 loop spans 15 amino acids. Unmatched junction bases numbered 6, after V lost 5 bases and J lost 3 bases. Germline V gene lookup returns CDR1 MNHNS and CDR2 SASEGT. CDR3 nucleotide sequence: TGTGCCAGCAGTCTGGACAGGGGACATACAGATACGCAGTATTTT. Translation gives CASSLDRGHTDTQYF.

This clonotype appeared many times. The genes are TRBV28 and TRBJ2-7, with 7 nucleotides matching TRBD1. Trimming took 5 bases from V and 0 from J; bases not matched to a gene: 4. The CDR3 has 14 amino acids. Germline assignment: CDR1 MDHEN and CDR2 SYDVKM. CDR3 bases: TGTGCCAGCAGTCTGACAGGGAGCTCCTACGAGCAGTACTTC. Encoded protein: CASSLTGSSYEQYF.

This clonotype was recorded many times. The V call is TRBV7-2, the J call TRBJ2-3; D is unclear. CDR3 length: 14 residues. Germline V CDR1 and CDR2: SGHTA, FQGNSA. V lost 6 bases, J lost 1 base, and 11 bases lay in between. DNA of the CDR3: TGTGCCAGCAGTCCTATGCAGGGCACAGATACGCAGTATTTT. It encodes CASSPMQGTDTQYF. Complete variable domain (other parts from reference TRBV7-2 and TRBJ2-3): GAGVSQSPSNKVTEKGKDVELRCDPISGHTALYWYRQSLGQGLEFLIYFQGNSAPDKSGLPSDRFSAERTGGSVSTLTIQRTQQEDSAVYLCASSPMQGTDTQYFGPGTRLTVL.

This clonotype was detected ten times or more. The CDR3 nucleotides are TGTGCCAGCCTGGGACAGGGCTACAATGAGCAGTTCTTC. This encodes CASLGQGYNEQFF. This chain connects TRBV2 to TRBJ2-1, with 9 bases matching TRBD1. This CDR3 comprises 13 residues. V gave up 8 bases and J gave up 3 bases; unmatched junction bases: 2. CDR1 SNHLY and CDR2 FYNNEI come from the germline V gene.

This clonotype was picked up a small number of times. The genes are TRBV19 and TRBJ2-3, with TRBD2 matching 8 bases. CDR1 LNHDA and CDR2 SQIVND come from the germline V gene (reference sequence). This CDR3 region has 14 residues. V gave up 4 bases and J gave up 3 bases; unmatched junction bases: 3. The CDR3 DNA follows: TGTGCCAGTAGTAGCGGGAGGCGGACAGATACGCAGTATTTT. Protein product: CASSSGRRTDTQYF.

This clonotype has ten or more counts. The gene calls are TRBV20-1 and TRBJ1-1; 9 bases map to TRBD1. CDR1 is DFQATT and CDR2 is SNEGSKA in the germline V gene (reference sequence). V was clipped by 4 bases and J by 5 bases; unmatched bases: 2. The CDR3 loop spans 12 amino acids. The CDR3 bases are TGCAGTGCTAAGGACAGGGGAACTGAAGCTTTCTTT. Translation: CSAKDRGTEAFF.

At least ten counts were recorded for this clonotype. The chain couples TRBV20-1 to TRBJ1-1; D is unresolved. V was shortened by 4 bases and J by 10 bases, with 19 bases between the two germline ends. This CDR3 region has 13 residues. From germline, CDR1 is DFQATT and CDR2 SNEGSKA (reference sequence). CDR3 sequence: CSAIGPAWGGAFF. CDR3 bases: TGCAGTGCTATTGGACCGGCTTGGGGTGGAGCTTTCTTT.